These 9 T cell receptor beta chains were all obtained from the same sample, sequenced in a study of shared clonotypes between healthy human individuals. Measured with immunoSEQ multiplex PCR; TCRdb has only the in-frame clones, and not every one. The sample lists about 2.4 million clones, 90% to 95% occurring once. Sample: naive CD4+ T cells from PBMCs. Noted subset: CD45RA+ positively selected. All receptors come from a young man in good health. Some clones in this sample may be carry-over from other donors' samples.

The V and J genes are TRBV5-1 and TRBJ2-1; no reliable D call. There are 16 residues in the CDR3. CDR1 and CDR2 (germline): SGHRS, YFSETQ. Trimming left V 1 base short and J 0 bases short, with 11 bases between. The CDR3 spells CASSLYSRSSYNEQFF. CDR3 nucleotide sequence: TGCGCCAGCAGCTTGTACTCCAGGAGCTCCTACAATGAGCAGTTCTTC.

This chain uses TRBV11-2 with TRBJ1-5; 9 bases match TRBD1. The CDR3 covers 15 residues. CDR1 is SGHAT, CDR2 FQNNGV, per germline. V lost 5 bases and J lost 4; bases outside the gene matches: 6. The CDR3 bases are TGTGCCAGCAGCGCCGGGACAGGGCTTAATCAGCCCCAGCATTTT. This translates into CASSAGTGLNQPQHF.

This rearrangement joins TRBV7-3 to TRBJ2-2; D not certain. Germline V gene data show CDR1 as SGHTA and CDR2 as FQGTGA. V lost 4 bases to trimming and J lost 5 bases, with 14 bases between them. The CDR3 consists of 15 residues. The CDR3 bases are TGTGCCAGCAGCTCCCTAGGACGCTTGACCGGGGAGCTGTTTTTT. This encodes CASSSLGRLTGELFF.

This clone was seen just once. The CDR3 spells CASSPGQGSYNEQFF. CDR3 sequence (DNA): TGTGCCAGCAGCCCGGGGCAGGGCTCCTACAATGAGCAGTTCTTC. The rearrangement links TRBV7-6 to TRBJ2-1, with D tentatively TRBD1 or TRBD2 (5 bases each). Germline CDR1 SGHVS, CDR2 FNYEAQ. CDR3 length equals 15 residues. V lost 5 bases to trimming and J lost 0 bases, with 11 bases between them. The full variable domain, completed using reference TRBV7-6 and TRBJ2-1, is GAGVSQSPRYKVTKRGQDVALRCDPISGHVSLYWYRQALGQGPEFLTYFNYEAQQDKSGLPNDRFSAERPEGSISTLTIQRTEQRDSAMYRCASSPGQGSYNEQFFGPGTRLTVL.

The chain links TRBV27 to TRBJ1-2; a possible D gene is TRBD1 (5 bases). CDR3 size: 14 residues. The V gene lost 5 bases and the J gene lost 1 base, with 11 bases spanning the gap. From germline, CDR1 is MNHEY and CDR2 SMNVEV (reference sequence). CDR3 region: CASSPRQFNYGYTF. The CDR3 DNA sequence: TGTGCCAGCAGTCCAAGACAGTTTAACTATGGCTACACCTTC.

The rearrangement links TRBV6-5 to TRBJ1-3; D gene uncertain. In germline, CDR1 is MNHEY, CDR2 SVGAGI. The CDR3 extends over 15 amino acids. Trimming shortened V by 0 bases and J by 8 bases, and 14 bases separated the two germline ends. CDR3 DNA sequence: TGTGCCAGCAGTTACTCCTTTACTACCCGCGACACCATATATTTT. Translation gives CASSYSFTTRDTIYF.

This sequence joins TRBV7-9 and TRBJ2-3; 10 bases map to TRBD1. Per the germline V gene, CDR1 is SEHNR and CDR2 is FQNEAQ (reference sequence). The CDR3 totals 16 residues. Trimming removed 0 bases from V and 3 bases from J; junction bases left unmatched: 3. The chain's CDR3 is CASSLATGQGTDTQYF. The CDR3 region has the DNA TGTGCCAGCAGCTTAGCGACGGGACAGGGGACAGATACGCAGTATTTT.

Here the CDR3 reads CASSIEGDVAFF. The CDR3 DNA reads as TGTGCCAGTAGTATCGAGGGGGACGTAGCTTTCTTT. The chain has TRBV19 and TRBJ1-1; TRBD1 might be the D (6 bases). The CDR3 has 12 residues. Germline CDR1 is LNHDA and CDR2 is SQIVND (reference sequence). V was cut by 3 bases and J by 10 bases, with 12 bases left in between.

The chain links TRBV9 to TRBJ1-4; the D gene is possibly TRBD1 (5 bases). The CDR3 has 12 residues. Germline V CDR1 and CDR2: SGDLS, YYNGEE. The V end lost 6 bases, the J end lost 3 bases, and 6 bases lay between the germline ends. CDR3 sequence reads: CASMGANEKLFF. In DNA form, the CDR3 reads TGTGCCAGCATGGGGGCTAATGAAAAACTGTTTTTT.